These 30 T cell receptor beta chains were all obtained from the same sample, sequenced in a study of T cell clonality in common variable immunodeficiency. The repertoire was sequenced with immunoSEQ multiplex PCR; TCRdb's copy has only in-frame clones and lacks some. The sample is made up of about 18,000 clones, none counted only once. Study-wide points: Common variable immunodeficiency TCR beta sequences reportedly had fewer deletions and N-nucleotide insertions.

The antigens for these receptors are not known. The sample taken for sequencing was peripheral blood mononuclear cells. These receptors originate from a human donor with common variable immunodeficiency.

This clone was counted at least ten times. The CDR3 is cut off 3 residues early in the read; its end comes from the germline J gene. The V call is TRBV6-2 or TRBV6-3, the J call TRBJ2-1; the match to TRBD1 covers 8 bases. Germline CDR1 reads MNHEY; CDR2 reads SVGEGT. V lost 4 bases and J lost 2; bases outside the gene matches: 4. CDR3 size: 15 residues. The CDR3 region is CASSSTGVPYNEQFF. CDR3 DNA, as far as it was read: TGTGCCAGCAGTTCGACAGGGGTCCCCTACAATGAG.

This clone was detected many times. The CDR3 end lies 3 residues beyond the end of the read and is filled in from the germline J gene. V usage is TRBV11-2 and J usage is TRBJ2-1, with 13 bases aligning to TRBD2. Germline lookup yields CDR1 SGHAT and CDR2 FQNNGV. The CDR3 runs to 15 residues. The ends lost 5 bases at V and 6 bases at J; junction bases unmatched: 4. The CDR3 protein is CASSAWTSGSNEQFF. The DNA read from the CDR3 is TGTGCCAGCAGCGCCTGGACTAGCGGGAGCAATGAG.

At least ten counts were recorded for this clone. The read finishes 3 residues shy of the CDR3 end, and the germline J gene is used to complete it. The rearrangement uses TRBV5-1 and TRBJ2-3; D remains ambiguous. The CDR3 covers 12 residues. Trimming cost V 4 bases and J 0 bases, with 3 bases left between them. The germline V gene has CDR1 SGHRS and CDR2 YFSETQ. The CDR3 loop is CASSPSTDTQYF. The CDR3 DNA, read in part, is TGCGCCAGCAGCCCAAGCACAGATACG.

This clone was found many times. The CDR3 end lies 3 residues beyond the end of the read and is filled in from the germline J gene. This rearrangement joins TRBV20-1 to TRBJ2-2, with D possibly matching TRBD2 (5 bases). The CDR3 has 13 amino acids. Germline V gene lookup returns CDR1 DFQATT and CDR2 SNEGSKA (reference sequence). V was trimmed by 3 bases and J by 0 bases, leaving 5 bases between them. The part of the CDR3 DNA that was read is TGCAGTGCTAGCGGGGCGAACACCGGGGAG. Its protein product is CSASGANTGE. The entire CDR3 is CSASGANTGELFF.

This clone occurred many times. With the read ending 3 residues before the CDR3 end, the germline J gene is used to fill in that end. The rearrangement joins TRBV19 to TRBJ2-7; tentatively, D is TRBD2 (5 bases). Trimming pared 7 bases from V and 3 bases from J, leaving 19 bases between. CDR3 length: 15 residues. The germline V gene encodes CDR1 LNHDA and CDR2 SQIVND (reference sequence). Partial CDR3 DNA: TGTGCCAGTACACCGGCTGGGCTAGCAGGCTACGAG. Its translation is CASTPAGLAGYE. The whole CDR3 sequence is CASTPAGLAGYEQYF.

This clone showed up many times. The read comes to an end 3 residues before the CDR3 does, leaving the germline J gene to fill in the end. The chain recombines TRBV6-4 with TRBJ2-3, with 8 nucleotides matching TRBD2. After removal of 3 bases from V and 2 bases from J, the junction contained 7 bases not matched to a gene. The CDR3 has 16 amino acids. The V gene's germline CDR1 is MRHNA and CDR2 SNTAGT. The chain's CDR3 is CASSDGTSSSTDTQYF. CDR3 DNA (partial): TGTGCCAGCAGTGATGGGACTAGTAGTTCCACAGATACG.

This clone was counted at least ten times. From the germline J gene comes the end of the CDR3, since the read stops 3 residues before it. The chain is built from TRBV5-1 and TRBJ2-6; the D gene is possibly TRBD1 (6 bases). V dropped 3 bases and J dropped 0 bases, with 13 bases sitting between them. The CDR3 is made up of 17 amino acids. Per the germline V gene, CDR1 is SGHRS and CDR2 is YFSETQ. Here the CDR3 reads CASSSYPDSSGANVLTF. Partial CDR3 DNA: TGCGCCAGCAGCTCCTACCCGGACAGCTCTGGGGCCAACGTC. Based on the CDR3 plus reference TRBV5-1 and TRBJ2-6, the full variable domain is KAGVTQTPRYLIKTRGQQVTLSCSPISGHRSVSWYQQTPGQGLQFLFEYFSETQRNKGNFPGRFSGRQFSNSRSEMNVSTLELGDSALYLCASSSYPDSSGANVLTFGAGSRLTVL.

This clone was detected many times. The read halts 3 residues ahead of the CDR3 end, with the missing end drawn from the germline J gene. The rearrangement links TRBV7-2 to TRBJ1-2, with 8 bases lining up with TRBD1. This CDR3 has 15 amino acids. Germline values: CDR1 SGHTA, CDR2 FQGNSA. CDR3: CASSFYGQGRTGYTF. CDR3 DNA, as far as it was read: TGTGCCAGCAGCTTCTACGGACAGGGAAGAACAGGC.

This clone was counted at least ten times. Sequencing ends 3 residues short of the CDR3 end; the germline J gene provides the rest. The chain carries TRBV20-1 and TRBJ2-3; D remains ambiguous. The length of the CDR3 is 14 residues. Trimming took off 0 bases at V and 1 base at J, with 8 bases between the two ends. The germline V gene has CDR1 DFQATT and CDR2 SNEGSKA (reference sequence). Partial CDR3 DNA: TGCAGTGCTAGAGATGGGCAGGGCACAGATACG. This translates into CSARDGQGTDT. The full CDR3 is CSARDGQGTDTQYF.

This clone was observed many times. The chain's CDR3 is CASSPGTSGVSYNEQFF. CDR3 bases read: TGTGCCAGCAGCCCAGGGACTAGCGGGGTGTCCTACAATGAG. V gene TRBV4-2 combines with J gene TRBJ2-1; 13 bases fit TRBD2. The sequenced fragment ends 3 residues before the CDR3 boundary, so the rest is inferred from the germline J gene. The V and J ends lost 4 bases and 1 base, in that order; junction bases with no gene match: 4. The germline CDR1 and CDR2 sequences are LGHNA and YNFKEQ. The CDR3 consists of 17 residues.

This clone has ten or more counts. The CDR3 end falls 3 residues outside the read, so it is completed with the germline J gene. This chain uses TRBV10-3 with TRBJ2-2; D is ambiguous. In germline, CDR1 is ENHRY, CDR2 SYGVKD. V shed 10 bases and J shed 10 bases, with 16 bases lying between them. The CDR3 is 12 amino acids. CDR3 DNA (partial): TGTGCCACCAGCCCGGGTTCCGAGGAG. This gives the protein CATSPGSEE. The CDR3 as a whole reads CATSPGSEELFF.

Worth noting for this clone: The CDR3 end falls 3 residues outside the read, so it is completed with the germline J gene. The chain couples TRBV7-9 to TRBJ2-1, with TRBD2 matching 11 bases. V shed 5 bases and J 4 bases; nucleotides not matched to a gene: 4. The CDR3 runs to 15 residues. In germline, CDR1 is SEHNR, CDR2 FQNEAQ (reference sequence). The CDR3 region is CASSQTSGVYNEQFF. Incomplete CDR3 DNA: TGTGCCAGCAGCCAGACTAGCGGGGTTTACAATGAG. Combining the CDR3 with reference TRBV7-9 and TRBJ2-1 gives the whole variable domain DTGVSQNPRHKITKRGQNVTFRCDPISEHNRLYWYRQTLGQGPEFLTYFQNEAQLEKSRLLSDRFSAERPKGSFSTLEIQRTEQGDSAMYLCASSQTSGVYNEQFFGPGTRLTVL.

This clone was seen ten or more times. The read comes to an end 3 residues before the CDR3 does, leaving the germline J gene to fill in the end. The chain has TRBV15 and TRBJ2-1; no definite D call. This CDR3 spans 13 amino acids. Trimming removed 0 bases at V and 7 bases at J, with 7 bases between. Per germline, CDR1 LNHNV and CDR2 YYDKDF (reference sequence). CDR3 sequence: CATSRETGNEQFF. The CDR3 bases that were read are TGTGCCACCAGCAGAGAAACGGGTAATGAG.

About this clone itself: The read halts 3 residues ahead of the CDR3 end, with the missing end drawn from the germline J gene. The chain couples TRBV20-1 to TRBJ1-2; 7 bases align to TRBD1. Germline V gene sequence: CDR1 DFQATT, CDR2 SNEGSKA (reference sequence). CDR3 size: 14 residues. V was clipped by 2 bases and J by 6 bases; unmatched bases: 9. CDR3 DNA (partial): TGCAGTGCTAGATCTGGGGAGGGGGCGAATGGC. This sequence encodes CSARSGEGANG. The entire CDR3 reads CSARSGEGANGYTF.

This clone was recorded many times. The DNA ends 3 residues before the CDR3 does, and the rest of the CDR3 is filled in from the germline J gene. The V and J genes are TRBV7-8 and TRBJ2-3; 8 bases map to TRBD2. CDR1 SGHVS and CDR2 FQNEAQ come from the germline V gene. Losses at the gene ends were 1 base for V and 6 bases for J; bases not matched to a gene: 12. This CDR3 comprises 17 residues. The CDR3 region is CASSLEARAGVRDTQYF. The sequenced CDR3 bases are TGTGCCAGCAGCTTAGAGGCGCGAGCGGGGGTCCGGGATACG.

This clone was counted many times. The read falls 3 residues short of the CDR3 end, and the missing part is taken from the germline J gene. The V gene is TRBV7-9, the J gene TRBJ1-5; the D gene is possibly TRBD1 (6 bases). Germline CDR1 reads SEHNR; CDR2 reads FQNEAQ (reference sequence). The CDR3 consists of 15 residues. The ends were cut back, 2 bases at V and 5 bases at J, with 13 bases in the middle. The CDR3 bases that were read are TGTGCCAGCAGCTTATGGAGGGGGACGGATCAGCCC. Its translation is CASSLWRGTDQP. The full CDR3 is CASSLWRGTDQPQHF.

This clone has ten or more counts. The CDR3 is cut off 3 residues early in the read; its end comes from the germline J gene. The chain carries TRBV6-2 or TRBV6-3 and TRBJ1-2; D unresolved. The germline CDR1 and CDR2 sequences are MNHEY and SVGEGT. The CDR3 covers 13 residues. V was pared by 2 bases and J by 6 bases, with 10 bases between. The CDR3 is CASSYTPADGYTF. The covered CDR3 bases are TGTGCCAGCAGTTACACGCCAGCGGATGGC.

Ten or more counts support this clone. The read is 3 residues too short to cover the CDR3 end, so that end is filled in from the germline J gene. The chain is built from TRBV7-3 and TRBJ2-3; TRBD1 is a possible D gene (5 bases). Germline CDR1 reads SGHTA; CDR2 reads FQGTGA. The V end lost 4 bases, the J end lost 1 base, and 15 bases lay between the germline ends. CDR3 length: 16 residues. The sequenced part of the CDR3 DNA is TGTGCCAGCAGCTCCAGCAGGGCTGGGGGCACAGATACG. Translation: CASSSSRAGGTDT. The entire CDR3 reads CASSSSRAGGTDTQYF.

This clone was seen repeatedly, ten times or more. The read stops 3 residues short of the end of the CDR3; the missing end is completed from the germline J gene. This chain uses TRBV11-2 with TRBJ2-2; 9 bases line up with TRBD2. Germline V gene sequence: CDR1 SGHAT, CDR2 FQNNGV. V shed 1 base and J 4 bases; nucleotides not matched to a gene: 1. The CDR3 consists of 15 residues. The chain's CDR3 is CASSLGLAVTGELFF. The DNA read from the CDR3 is TGTGCCAGCAGCTTAGGACTAGCGGTCACCGGGGAG. The full variable domain, with the rest looked up from reference TRBV11-2 and TRBJ2-2, is EAGVAQSPRYKIIEKRQSVAFWCNPISGHATLYWYQQILGQGPKLLIQFQNNGVVDDSQLPKDRFSAERLKGVDSTLKIQPAKLEDSAVYLCASSLGLAVTGELFFGEGSRLTVL.

This clone has at least ten counts. The missing CDR3 end, 3 residues past where the read stops, is filled in from the germline J gene. This rearrangement joins TRBV5-1 to TRBJ2-1, with 13 bases fitting TRBD2. J lost 8 bases, V lost 1 base, and 6 bases had no gene match. Germline V gene data show CDR1 as SGHRS and CDR2 as YFSETQ. This CDR3 has 16 amino acids. The sequenced part of the CDR3 DNA is TGCGCCAGCAGCTTGTCCCGGACTAGCGGGAGCCATGAG. It encodes CASSLSRTSGSHE. The full CDR3 is CASSLSRTSGSHEQFF.

This clone was observed at least ten times. The read is 3 residues too short to cover the CDR3 end, so that end is filled in from the germline J gene. The genes are TRBV5-1 and TRBJ2-5; TRBD2 matches 8 bases. The CDR3 is made up of 15 amino acids. Germline lookup yields CDR1 SGHRS and CDR2 YFSETQ. After removal of 1 base from V and 5 bases from J, the junction contained 7 bases not matched to a gene. The CDR3 bases that were read are TGCGCCAGCAGCTTGACTAGCGGAACCGTCGAGACC. Its translation: CASSLTSGTVET. The CDR3, in full, reads CASSLTSGTVETQYF.

This clone was counted ten times or more. Read coverage stops 3 residues before the CDR3 terminus; the germline J gene supplies the remainder. V and J are TRBV18 and TRBJ2-1; TRBD1 matches 10 bases. Germline V gene data show CDR1 as KGHSH and CDR2 as LQKENI. The CDR3 is made up of 16 amino acids. V trimming: 3 bases; J trimming: 7 bases; junction bases outside the gene matches: 9. This chain's CDR3 is CASSPPTGGGGNEQFF. The sequenced part of the CDR3 DNA is TGTGCCAGCTCACCCCCGACAGGGGGCGGGGGAAATGAG.

The sample holds many counts of this clone. The read falls 3 residues short of the CDR3 end, and the missing part is taken from the germline J gene. The chain employs TRBV7-9 and TRBJ1-5; no firm D call. Germline CDR1 SEHNR, CDR2 FQNEAQ (reference sequence). The CDR3 loop spans 15 amino acids. Trimming took 6 bases from V and 6 from J, leaving 18 bases between them. CDR3 sequence reads: CASSLSMEEGQPQHF. The sequenced CDR3 bases are TGTGCCAGCAGTCTCTCCATGGAGGAGGGTCAGCCC.

This clone turned up a few times. The CDR3 extends 3 residues past the end of the read, so its final part is completed from the germline J gene. V usage is TRBV6-2 or TRBV6-3 and J usage is TRBJ2-7, with 7 bases identical to TRBD2. Germline CDR1 reads MNHEY; CDR2 reads SVGEGT. V shed 0 bases and J 6 bases; nucleotides not matched to a gene: 8. This CDR3 contains 15 residues. CDR3 bases read: TGTGCCAGCAGTTACTCACTTGCGGGAGCAGCCGAG. It codes for CASSYSLAGAAE. The CDR3 in its entirety is CASSYSLAGAAEQYF.

The sample holds a few counts of this clone. Sequence at one end of the junction differs from germline and may be a read error. The sequence runs out 3 residues before the end of the CDR3; the remainder is reconstructed from the germline J gene. J is TRBJ2-7 and V is TRBV7-9; D is perhaps TRBD1 (6 bases). This CDR3 comprises 13 residues. Germline lookup yields CDR1 SEHNR and CDR2 FQNEAQ (reference sequence). CDR3 loop: CSSSKDSSYEQYF. The DNA read from the CDR3 is TGTTCCAGCAGCAAGGACAGTTCCTACGAG. The full variable domain, its missing parts supplied by reference TRBV7-9 and TRBJ2-7, is DTGVSQNPRHKITKRGQNVTFRCDPISEHNRLYWYRQTLGQGPEFLTYFQNEAQLEKSRLLSDRFSAERPKGSFSTLEIQRTEQGDSAMYLCSSSKDSSYEQYFGPGTRLTVT.

The CDR3 protein is CASTKAGTGGNEQFF. The CDR3 bases that were read are TGTGCCAGCACAAAGGCCGGGACAGGGGGCAATGAG. The chain recombines TRBV2 with TRBJ2-1; 11 positions agree with TRBD1. The read is 3 residues too short to cover the CDR3 end, so that end is filled in from the germline J gene. Germline lookup yields CDR1 SNHLY and CDR2 FYNNEI. CDR3 length equals 15 residues. J gave up 6 bases and V 7 bases, and 8 bases lay outside the gene matches.

This clone was observed many times. With the read ending 3 residues before the CDR3 end, the germline J gene is used to fill in that end. The chain joins TRBV9 to TRBJ2-5; 8 positions match TRBD1. From germline, CDR1 is SGDLS and CDR2 YYNGEE. The CDR3 has 16 amino acids. V trimming: 1 base; J trimming: 2 bases; junction bases outside the gene matches: 7. The DNA read from the CDR3 is TGTGCCAGCAGCGTATCGCCGGACAGGGCACAAGAGACC. Protein sequence: CASSVSPDRAQET. The whole CDR3 is CASSVSPDRAQETQYF.

This clone was counted at least ten times. The CDR3 goes on 3 residues after the read ends, and that part is filled in from the germline J gene. This sequence joins TRBV5-1 and TRBJ2-1; 9 bases are a match to TRBD2. CDR3 length equals 15 residues. Trimming cost V 4 bases and J 9 bases; bases outside gene matches: 11. Per the germline V gene, CDR1 is SGHRS and CDR2 is YFSETQ. CDR3 sequence: CASSLSQAGGGEQFF. CDR3 DNA (partial): TGCGCCAGCAGCCTCTCTCAAGCGGGAGGTGGTGAG. The full variable domain, in which reference TRBV5-1 and TRBJ2-1 provide the parts outside the CDR3, is KAGVTQTPRYLIKTRGQQVTLSCSPISGHRSVSWYQQTPGQGLQFLFEYFSETQRNKGNFPGRFSGRQFSNSRSEMNVSTLELGDSALYLCASSLSQAGGGEQFFGPGTRLTVL.

This clone was observed many times. The missing CDR3 end, 3 residues past where the read stops, is filled in from the germline J gene. The V call is TRBV2, the J call TRBJ2-3; D possibly corresponds to TRBD2 (5 bases). This CDR3 has 15 residues. The germline V gene has CDR1 SNHLY and CDR2 FYNNEI. The germline V and J ends were trimmed by 4 bases and 3 bases, with 14 bases remaining between them. The CDR3 protein is CASSVQASKTDTQYF. The part of the CDR3 DNA that was read is TGTGCCAGCAGTGTCCAGGCTAGCAAGACAGATACG.

This clone was counted at least ten times. Sequencing ends 3 residues short of the CDR3 end; the germline J gene provides the rest. V is TRBV7-9 and J is TRBJ1-2, with TRBD1 matching over 7 bases. Germline trimming cut 4 bases from V and 4 bases from J; bases unmatched to any gene: 9. Germline V gene lookup returns CDR1 SEHNR and CDR2 FQNEAQ (reference sequence). The length of the CDR3 is 15 residues. Incomplete CDR3 DNA: TGTGCCAGCAGCTCAGGGGGTCTGGGCAGCTATGGC. Residues: CASSSGGLGSYG. The CDR3 in its entirety is CASSSGGLGSYGYTF.